A single T cell receptor beta chain is shown here with its context. Its cognate antigen is unknown. The PCR had 60 Vbeta and 13 Jbeta primers. Sequenced by immunoSEQ multiplex PCR; TCRdb stores in-frame clones only, minus some. Of around 180,000 clones listed, roughly 84% are singletons. This CDR3 is 15 amino acids long. Germline V CDR1 and CDR2: MNHNS, SASEGT. V lost 6 bases to trimming and J lost 5 bases, with 20 bases between them. The entry originates in a study of cytomegalovirus exposure and HLA in healthy donors. Study results and caveats: The authors judged a highly shared variant cluster likely a sequencing artifact. Evidence from a later analysis indicated that most CMV-associated TCR beta chains looked HLA-restricted. Prior analysis indicated that the majority of TCR beta V segments exhibited productivity approximately 90% or approximately 30% of the time. The dataset shows that most TCR sequences were rare, while some public TCRs occurred in many donors.

The receptor was derived from a girl under three years old in good health and CMV-seronegative. V gene TRBV6-1 combines with J gene TRBJ2-7, with a tentative D call TRBD2 (6 bases). The specimen was PBMCs. As DNA, the CDR3 is TGTGCCAGCAGCGACAAAACGGAGGGATCCCACGAGCAGTACTTC. This gives the protein CASSDKTEGSHEQYF.